This T cell receptor (beta chain) was profiled in a study of blood T cells in healthy people across ages. Study at large: The capture of about one barcoded beta molecule per two T cells was achieved by template switching. Study-level points and caveats: A roughly linear fall in TCR beta diversity per million T cells was seen with increasing age.

This clonotype occurred once. Its matching antigen is unknown. A second PCR, run for roughly 7 to 11 cycles, used a sample-barcoded 5' primer plus a J-beta primer mix. All samples yielded 3 million or more CDR3-containing paired-end reads. MiXCR, applied by TCRdb to the 5' RACE reads, yields one record per CDR3 protein. The data contain approximately 790,000 distinct CDR3 sequences, about 59% of them seen just once; the ten biggest clones take up 25% to 35%. Per individual sample, total RNA of at least 6 micrograms was extracted. With 2 bases clipped from V and 4 bases from J, the junction kept 14 bases outside the gene matches. The length of the CDR3 is 20 residues. The germline V gene has CDR1 MNHEY and CDR2 SVGEGT.

The sequenced sample consisted of blood. This sequence originates from a man under 40 in good health. This sequence joins TRBV6-2 or TRBV6-3 and TRBJ2-6, with 10 bases identical to TRBD1. CDR3 in DNA: TGTGCCAGCAGTTACGCCATTGGGGGACAGGGGTTCGCCGGGGCCAACGTCCTGACTTTC. Translated: CASSYAIGGQGFAGANVLTF.